This T cell receptor (beta chain) was sequenced for a study of blood T cell repertoires in COVID-19. Overall study context: Sources were T cells, B-cell-depleted T cells, or PBMCs; the material itself was cDNA or gDNA.

V shed 7 bases, J shed 6 bases, and the junction held 4 bases outside the gene matches. From germline, CDR1 is MDHEN and CDR2 SYDVKM. The CDR3 consists of 12 residues. Sequenced by immunoSEQ multiplex PCR; TCRdb stores in-frame clones only, minus some. The sample lists over 200,000 clones; roughly 87% were seen once. Across fewer than 25 US areas, participants ranged in age from about 18 to 90 years. This TCR was sampled from a man aged 25-40 years who had recovered from COVID-19. V gene TRBV28 combines with J gene TRBJ2-7, with TRBD2 matching 9 bases. Source material: PBMCs or T cells enriched from blood (not recorded which). The CDR3: CASTSGRSEQYF. The CDR3 nucleotides read TGTGCCAGCACCAGCGGGAGGAGCGAGCAGTACTTC.